The 7 T cell receptor beta chains below were found in one sample sequenced in a study of T cells in Graves' hyperthyroidism and ophthalmopathy. The source material, RNA transcripts, was used to amplify TCR beta CDR3 regions. First-round RT-PCR targeting the TCR CDR3 was performed with the HTBI primer set. MiXCR was run by TCRdb on the multiplex PCR reads, yielding one entry per CDR3 protein. The table includes hundreds of thousands of distinct CDR3 sequences, roughly 22% detected once. Material for sequencing was blood. These receptor sequences come from a man younger than 40 with Graves' ophthalmopathy.

This clonotype occurred a few times. A much larger clone lies one base from this, so it may be a read error. J is TRBJ2-3 and V is TRBV28; D is unclear. Germline V CDR1 and CDR2: MDHEN, SYDVKM. The CDR3 sequence is 12 residues long. The CDR3: CASSLNGDTRYF. As DNA, the CDR3 is TGTGCCAGCAGTTTAAATGGAGATACGCGGTATTTT.

The chain carries TRBV30 and TRBJ2-7, with 7 bases matching TRBD1. Germline-derived CDR1 and CDR2 are GTSNPN and SVGIG (reference sequence). V lost 3 bases and J lost 4; bases outside the gene matches: 6. The CDR3 covers 13 residues. CDR3 sequence reads: CAWRNRGVYEQYF. As DNA, the CDR3 is TGTGCCTGGAGGAACAGGGGAGTGTACGAGCAGTACTTC.

The chain carries TRBV19 and TRBJ2-1; D not certain. Germline CDR1 and CDR2: LNHDA and SQIVND (reference sequence). The CDR3 is 15 residues long. V was shortened by 8 bases and J by 10 bases, with 24 bases between the two germline ends. The CDR3 nucleotides read TGTGCCAGTCGCTTTTTAGACTTCCCTTCGAGGGAGCAGTTCTTC. Its protein product is CASRFLDFPSREQFF.

This clonotype was counted between two and nine times. The V call is TRBV5-1, the J call TRBJ1-1; 11 nucleotides align to TRBD1. V lost 4 bases to trimming and J lost 8 bases; unmatched junction nucleotides: 7. CDR3 length equals 14 residues. Germline V gene data show CDR1 as SGHRS and CDR2 as YFSETQ. The CDR3 DNA is TGCGCCAGCAGCCTCTTGGACAGGGGGCAGGAAGCTTTCTTT. It codes for CASSLLDRGQEAFF.

This chain uses TRBV4-1 with TRBJ2-3; no clear D. Looked up from germline, CDR1 is MGHRA and CDR2 is YSYEKL. V was cut by 1 base and J by 0 bases, with 8 bases left in between. CDR3 length equals 15 residues. The CDR3 spells CASSQGGGSTDTQYF. DNA of the CDR3: TGCGCCAGCAGCCAAGGGGGTGGAAGCACAGATACGCAGTATTTT.

The chain links TRBV12-3 or TRBV12-4 to TRBJ1-2; unclear D gene. The V and J ends lost 3 bases and 4 bases respectively, with 12 bases between them. The CDR3 has 14 residues. CDR3 coding DNA: TGTGCCAGCAGTTTTCAGGAGGGAGGCTATGGCTACACCTTC. This translates into CASSFQEGGYGYTF.

This clonotype has only a few counts. The chain links TRBV9 to TRBJ1-1, with TRBD1 matching 7 bases. Germline CDR1 is SGDLS and CDR2 is YYNGEE. The CDR3 runs 15 residues. Germline trimming cut 4 bases from V and 3 bases from J; bases unmatched to any gene: 9. The DNA of the CDR3 is TGTGCCAGCAGCATGCGACAGGGAGGAGACACTGAAGCTTTCTTT. Protein: CASSMRQGGDTEAFF.